This entry features one T cell receptor (beta chain) sequence. Its matching antigen is unknown. These data come from a study of OX40 agonist ivuxolimab in advanced cancers. Looking at the study overall: Each dose-escalation patient presented with hepatocellular carcinoma, melanoma, renal cell or head and neck cancer. Prior anti-PD-1, anti-PD-L1 or anti-CTLA-4 therapy was allowed; approximately 41% had some. Regarding the study as a whole: Specificity for antigen went undetermined in the expanded peripheral T cells. CD8+ T cells averaged more expanded clones than CD4+.

The assay was immunoSEQ multiplex PCR, and TCRdb's table has in-frame clones only and misses some. The sample comprises some 52,000 clones, about 93% of which are singletons, and around 25% rests with the top ten. This TCR was sampled from an adult with an advanced solid tumor such as melanoma, head and neck, liver or kidney cancer. Sample: CD4+ or CD8+ T cells sorted from blood, taken in a trial of the OX40 agonist ivuxolimab.

CDR3 amino acids: CASSARERRGTDTQYF. DNA of the CDR3: TGTGCCAGCAGCGCCCGTGAGCGTCGGGGCACAGATACGCAGTATTTT. The V and J genes are TRBV9 and TRBJ2-3; D is unresolved. This CDR3 has 16 amino acids. The ends were cut back, 3 bases at V and 1 base at J, with 15 bases in the middle. Looked up from germline, CDR1 is SGDLS and CDR2 is YYNGEE.